The clone carrying this TCR beta chain has only a few counts. The antigen is undetermined. This specimen comes from a study of human T cells and chemical hapten exposure. Study results and caveats: Sensitization with DPC brought no change to TCRs above 1 in 1000 in frequency. As patch test score rose, PT1 expanded TCR counts tended to rise as well.

V was shortened by 7 bases and J by 10 bases, with 19 bases between the two germline ends. Germline assignment: CDR1 SNHLY and CDR2 FYNNEI. The CDR3 contains 13 residues. How the authors handled the data: From around 20,000 to 690,000 TCRs were found per sample, with a median of approximately 96,000. Via MiXCR, TCRdb re-called the RACE reads, giving one row per CDR3 protein. The V and J calls and clone size come from TCRdb's table, not from the authors' own analysis. Among 70,000 to 75,000 distinct CDR3 sequences listed, more than 30% were seen once. Time point reported: patch test 1, 2 weeks after DPC sensitization. Documented treatment: therapeutic diphenylcyclopropenone sensitization with weekly scalp DPC. Unfractionated whole blood served as the source for total RNA extraction.

Specimen: whole blood, collected in connection with sensitization to the hapten diphenylcyclopropenone (DPC). The rearrangement uses TRBV2 and TRBJ1-1, with D hard to call. The receptor was isolated from a middle-aged man with alopecia areata. Some clones in this sample may be carry-over from other donors' samples. The CDR3: CASIGTLFTGAFF. DNA for the CDR3: TGTGCCAGCATCGGAACTCTCTTCACCGGAGCTTTCTTT.